A selection of T cell receptor beta chains follows, all from one sample in a study of blood T cell repertoires in COVID-19. Clones were sequenced by immunoSEQ multiplex PCR, and TCRdb holds only the in-frame ones, with some missing. The sample yields about 130,000 clones, more than 75% seen once. Material for sequencing was peripheral blood. The receptors here all came from a man between 50 and 59 years old with active COVID-19. CDR3s include the opening cysteine and the closing phenylalanine or tryptophan. The order of the fields is CDR3 length, J gene, V gene, D gene, clone size, CDR3 DNA, CDR3 protein. A D gene is named only where the DNA matches it firmly. Rows give clone size only sometimes, using once, few, many, or a class for an expanded clone.

length: 15
J: TRBJ2-1
V: TRBV11-3
D: TRBD2
size: -
DNA: TGTGCCAGCAGCTTAGTACAGCGGGAGTATGATGAGCAGTTCTTC
CDR3: CASSLVQREYDEQFF

length: 14
J: TRBJ2-7
V: TRBV5-1
D: TRBD2
size: -
DNA: TGCGCCAGCAGCTTAGCGGGGGGTTCCTACGAGCAGTACTTC
CDR3: CASSLAGGSYEQYF

length: 14
J: TRBJ1-3
V: TRBV9
D: -
size: -
DNA: TGTGCCAGCACCCAGGGTTTATCTGGAAACACCATATATTTT
CDR3: CASTQGLSGNTIYF

length: 13
J: TRBJ2-2
V: TRBV10-3
D: TRBD2
size: -
DNA: TGTGCCGCCGCGGGGGGGATAACCGGGGAGCTGTTTTTT
CDR3: CAAAGGITGELFF

length: 13
J: TRBJ2-5
V: TRBV5-1
D: TRBD1
size: -
DNA: TGCGCCAGCAGCTTGGGACAGGGGGAGACCCAGTACTTC
CDR3: CASSLGQGETQYF

length: 14
J: TRBJ2-5
V: TRBV7-2
D: -
size: -
DNA: TGTGCCAGCAGCTTTTACGGGGTGGGAGAGACCCAGTACTTC
CDR3: CASSFYGVGETQYF

length: 14
J: TRBJ2-5
V: TRBV7-9
D: -
size: -
DNA: TGTGCCAGCAGCTTAGGCGGGGTTGGAGAGACCCAGTACTTC
CDR3: CASSLGGVGETQYF

length: 15
J: TRBJ1-3
V: TRBV3-1/TRBV3-2
D: -
size: -
DNA: TGTGCCAGCAGCCAAGGTAGCTTGGGTGGAAACACCATATATTTT
CDR3: CASSQGSLGGNTIYF

length: 14
J: TRBJ1-4
V: TRBV6-5
D: -
size: -
DNA: TGTGCCAGCGATTCAGGGTCAACTAATGAAAAACTGTTTTTT
CDR3: CASDSGSTNEKLFF

length: 17
J: TRBJ2-1
V: TRBV5-1
D: TRBD2
size: -
DNA: TGCGCCAGCAGCAAAATTCCGAGCGGGAGGGCCTACAATGAGCAGTTCTTC
CDR3: CASSKIPSGRAYNEQFF

length: 11
J: TRBJ2-6
V: TRBV6-1
D: -
size: -
DNA: TGTGCCAGCAGTGAACCTAACGTCCTGACTTTC
CDR3: CASSEPNVLTF

length: 14
J: TRBJ2-5
V: TRBV6-5
D: TRBD1
size: -
DNA: TGTGCCAGCAGTCCTCGGACAGGGGAAGAGACCCAGTACTTC
CDR3: CASSPRTGEETQYF

length: 14
J: TRBJ1-6
V: TRBV27
D: TRBD1
size: -
DNA: TGTGCCAGCAGACCGACAGGGTATAATTCACCCCTCCACTTT
CDR3: CASRPTGYNSPLHF

length: 16
J: TRBJ2-5
V: TRBV19
D: -
size: -
DNA: TGTGCCAGTAGTATCCGGGTCGGCAGCGAACAAGAGACCCAGTACTTC
CDR3: CASSIRVGSEQETQYF

length: 16
J: TRBJ2-5
V: TRBV5-1
D: TRBD2
size: -
DNA: TGCGCCAGCAGCTTGGCCTTCGGCGGGGGCCAAGAGACCCAGTACTTC
CDR3: CASSLAFGGGQETQYF

length: 14
J: TRBJ2-1
V: TRBV5-1
D: -
size: -
DNA: TGCGCCAGCAGCTTGGATTCGTCCTACAATGAGCAGTTCTTC
CDR3: CASSLDSSYNEQFF

length: 13
J: TRBJ1-1
V: TRBV2
D: -
size: -
DNA: TGTGCCAGCAGCCGTGAGATGAACACTGAAGCTTTCTTT
CDR3: CASSREMNTEAFF

length: 14
J: TRBJ2-7
V: TRBV7-9
D: -
size: -
DNA: TGTGCCAGCAGCTTAGCGGGGGGAGCCTACGAGCAGTACTTC
CDR3: CASSLAGGAYEQYF

length: 14
J: TRBJ1-1
V: TRBV5-4
D: -
size: -
DNA: TGTGCCAGCAGCTTGCGGGGTTTGAACACTGAAGCTTTCTTT
CDR3: CASSLRGLNTEAFF

length: 15
J: TRBJ2-5
V: TRBV5-6
D: TRBD1
size: -
DNA: TGTGCCAGCAGCGGTGCCGGGACAGGTGGAGAGACCCAGTACTTC
CDR3: CASSGAGTGGETQYF

length: 13
J: TRBJ1-1
V: TRBV2
D: TRBD1
size: -
DNA: TGTGCCAGCAGCGGACAGGGGGTCGGCGAAGCTTTCTTT
CDR3: CASSGQGVGEAFF

length: 14
J: TRBJ2-3
V: TRBV7-9
D: -
size: -
DNA: TGTGCCAGCAGTCAGGGCAGCCACACAGATACGCAGTATTTT
CDR3: CASSQGSHTDTQYF

length: 16
J: TRBJ2-2
V: TRBV6-2/TRBV6-3
D: -
size: -
DNA: TGTGCCAGCAGCCCTTCAAACAGGGCACGTGGAGCGGAGCTGTTTTTT
CDR3: CASSPSNRARGAELFF

length: 14
J: TRBJ2-1
V: TRBV25-1
D: TRBD2
size: -
DNA: TGTGCCAGCAGCCGACTAGCGGAAGTCAATGAGCAGTTCTTC
CDR3: CASSRLAEVNEQFF

length: 15
J: TRBJ2-2
V: TRBV3-1/TRBV3-2
D: TRBD1
size: -
DNA: TGTGCCAGCAGCCGGGACAGGACCCACACCGGGGAGCTGTTTTTT
CDR3: CASSRDRTHTGELFF

length: 14
J: TRBJ1-5
V: TRBV9
D: -
size: -
DNA: TGTGCCAGCAGCGCGCATGGCGGTGGTCAGCCCCAGCATTTT
CDR3: CASSAHGGGQPQHF

length: 13
J: TRBJ2-7
V: TRBV2
D: TRBD1
size: -
DNA: TGTGCCAGCACCCGGGACAGGGAAGGCGAGCAGTACTTC
CDR3: CASTRDREGEQYF

length: 12
J: TRBJ1-1
V: TRBV6-5
D: TRBD1
size: -
DNA: TGTGCCAGCAGACAGGGGGCCGGTGAAGCTTTCTTT
CDR3: CASRQGAGEAFF

length: 16
J: TRBJ1-2
V: TRBV18
D: TRBD1
size: -
DNA: TGTGCCAGCTCACCACTACAAACCGGGACAGGGGATGGCTACACCTTC
CDR3: CASSPLQTGTGDGYTF

length: 17
J: TRBJ2-1
V: TRBV10-3
D: TRBD2
size: -
DNA: TGTGCCATCAGTGGGACTAGCGGGGGGAGCTCCTACAATGAGCAGTTCTTC
CDR3: CAISGTSGGSSYNEQFF

length: 13
J: TRBJ2-5
V: TRBV18
D: -
size: -
DNA: TGTGCCAGCCTCCGGGGGGCCCAAGAGACCCAGTACTTC
CDR3: CASLRGAQETQYF

length: 16
J: TRBJ2-1
V: TRBV5-1
D: -
size: -
DNA: TGCGCCAGCAGCTTGAGACAGAAGAACTCCTACAATGAGCAGTTCTTC
CDR3: CASSLRQKNSYNEQFF

length: 16
J: TRBJ1-2
V: TRBV7-2
D: TRBD1
size: few
DNA: TGTGCCAGCAGCTTAATCACCCCAGGACAGGGCTATGGCTACACCTTC
CDR3: CASSLITPGQGYGYTF

length: 15
J: TRBJ1-2
V: TRBV5-6
D: TRBD1
size: -
DNA: TGTGCCAGCAGCCCCCCCGGGACAGGCCACTATGGCTACACCTTC
CDR3: CASSPPGTGHYGYTF

length: 13
J: TRBJ1-2
V: TRBV7-2
D: TRBD1
size: -
DNA: TGTGCCAGCAGCACAAGGACAGGGGAAGGCTACACCTTC
CDR3: CASSTRTGEGYTF

length: 15
J: TRBJ2-2
V: TRBV10-2
D: -
size: -
DNA: TGCGCCAGCAGTGAACAGTACGCGAACACCGGGGAGCTGTTTTTT
CDR3: CASSEQYANTGELFF

length: 15
J: TRBJ1-5
V: TRBV5-1
D: TRBD1
size: -
DNA: TGCGCCAGCAGTTTGCAGGGGGGTGGAAATCAGCCCCAGCATTTT
CDR3: CASSLQGGGNQPQHF

length: 14
J: TRBJ2-5
V: TRBV7-7
D: -
size: once
DNA: TGTGCCAGCAGCACCCGACAGAATCAAGAGACCCAGTACTTC
CDR3: CASSTRQNQETQYF

length: 13
J: TRBJ1-1
V: TRBV6-5
D: -
size: -
DNA: TGTGCCAGCAGTTCGAGCATGAACACTGAAGCTTTCTTT
CDR3: CASSSSMNTEAFF

length: 15
J: TRBJ2-7
V: TRBV9
D: -
size: -
DNA: TGTGCCAGCAGCGGCGGGATAGAAGCCCGCAACGAGCAGTACTTC
CDR3: CASSGGIEARNEQYF

length: 14
J: TRBJ1-5
V: TRBV19
D: -
size: -
DNA: TGTGCCAGTAGTATTGAGGACTCGGGTCAGCCCCAGCATTTT
CDR3: CASSIEDSGQPQHF

length: 14
J: TRBJ2-7
V: TRBV2
D: TRBD1
size: -
DNA: TGTGCCAGCAGCGAACAGGGACAGGCCTACGAGCAGTACTTC
CDR3: CASSEQGQAYEQYF

length: 17
J: TRBJ2-1
V: TRBV19
D: TRBD2
size: -
DNA: TGTGCCAGTAGTATTATTTCGACTAGCAGCTTCTACAATGAGCAGTTCTTC
CDR3: CASSIISTSSFYNEQFF

length: 14
J: TRBJ1-6
V: TRBV19
D: TRBD1
size: few
DNA: TGTGCCAGTAGTGCGGGGACAGGGGTTTCACCCCTCCACTTT
CDR3: CASSAGTGVSPLHF

length: 14
J: TRBJ1-1
V: TRBV2
D: TRBD1
size: -
DNA: TGTGCCAGCAGTGTCGACAGGGGGAACACTGAAGCTTTCTTT
CDR3: CASSVDRGNTEAFF

length: 14
J: TRBJ1-1
V: TRBV29-1
D: -
size: -
DNA: TGCAGCGTCAGAATCAGGGCGTCGAACACTGAAGCTTTCTTT
CDR3: CSVRIRASNTEAFF

length: 15
J: TRBJ1-1
V: TRBV2
D: -
size: -
DNA: TGTGCCAGCAGTGAAGGCGGGGCGAACACTCCTGAAGCTTTCTTT
CDR3: CASSEGGANTPEAFF

length: 15
J: TRBJ2-2
V: TRBV5-1
D: TRBD2
size: -
DNA: TGCGCCAGCAGCCGTCAGCGGGAGGGTCCCGGGGAGCTGTTTTTT
CDR3: CASSRQREGPGELFF

length: 13
J: TRBJ1-5
V: TRBV29-1
D: -
size: -
DNA: TGCAGCGTTACGACAGGCGATAATCAGCCCCAGCATTTT
CDR3: CSVTTGDNQPQHF

length: 18
J: TRBJ2-6
V: TRBV7-9
D: -
size: -
DNA: TGTGCCAGCAGCTTATCTGGTTTTGATGGTGGGCAGGGTGAGGTCCTGACTTTC
CDR3: CASSLSGFDGGQGEVLTF

length: 14
J: TRBJ2-5
V: TRBV6-2/TRBV6-3
D: TRBD2
size: -
DNA: TGTGCCAGCAGTTACAGCGGGGGCGGGCGGACCCAGTACTTC
CDR3: CASSYSGGGRTQYF

length: 13
J: TRBJ1-1
V: TRBV5-4
D: -
size: -
DNA: TGTGCCAGCAGCAAAGACAGTTACACTGAAGCTTTCTTT
CDR3: CASSKDSYTEAFF

length: 18
J: TRBJ2-5
V: TRBV3-1/TRBV3-2
D: TRBD2
size: -
DNA: TGTGCCAGCAGCACCCAGCGGGGGGGCTCTCTCGTTTGGGAGACCCAGTACTTC
CDR3: CASSTQRGGSLVWETQYF

length: 14
J: TRBJ1-5
V: TRBV20-1
D: -
size: -
DNA: TGCAGTGCTAGTCGAGGTATGAGCAATCAGCCCCAGCATTTT
CDR3: CSASRGMSNQPQHF

length: 16
J: TRBJ2-1
V: TRBV11-3
D: TRBD2
size: -
DNA: TGTGCCAGCAGCTTAGAGGGGACTACAAACTACAATGAGCAGTTCTTC
CDR3: CASSLEGTTNYNEQFF